This T cell receptor (beta chain) was identified during a study of blood T cell repertoires in COVID-19. Study as a whole: The United States, Italy and Spain provided the acute and convalescent COVID-19 samples. Nucleic acid was either cDNA or gDNA, and it came from T cells, B-cell-depleted T cells, or PBMCs.

Sequencing used immunoSEQ multiplex PCR; TCRdb keeps in-frame clones, though not all of them. The table has 65,000 to 95,000 clones, 80% to 95% seen once. There are 18 residues in the CDR3. V shed 0 bases and J 7 bases; nucleotides not matched to a gene: 7. Germline assignment: CDR1 MDHEN and CDR2 SYDVKM. Material: peripheral blood. The chain carries TRBV28 and TRBJ2-3, with 16 bases lining up with TRBD2. This TCR was sampled from a man aged 45-65 years with COVID-19, enrolled during active disease. CDR3: CASSLWGLAGGLLNTQYF. The CDR3 nucleotides are TGTGCCAGCAGTTTATGGGGACTAGCGGGAGGGCTCTTGAATACGCAGTATTTT.